One sample yielded the 18 T cell receptor beta chains listed below, sequenced in a study of cytomegalovirus exposure and HLA in healthy donors. 60 Vbeta and 13 Jbeta primers were used in PCR. Here immunoSEQ multiplex PCR was the method, and the copy in TCRdb shows in-frame clones only, minus some. The repertoire has some 170,000 clones, around 76% of them found once; the top ten carry over 1.2%. Material: PBMCs. The receptors here all came from a man aged 55 to 69 in good health and CMV-seronegative.

V and J are TRBV4-1 and TRBJ1-5; D possibly corresponds to TRBD1 (6 bases). The V gene lost 4 bases and the J gene lost 2 bases, with 15 bases spanning the gap. Germline CDR1 is MGHRA and CDR2 is YSYEKL. This CDR3 contains 16 residues. CDR3: CASSLTTPGGNQPQHF. CDR3 in DNA: TGCGCCAGCAGCCTAACGACCCCAGGGGGCAATCAGCCCCAGCATTTT.

The genes are TRBV5-4 and TRBJ1-6, with D possibly matching TRBD1 (5 bases). CDR1 and CDR2 (germline): SGHNT, YYREEE (reference sequence). This CDR3 is built from 16 residues. Deletions cut 4 bases from V and 6 bases from J, with 17 bases between. In nucleotides, the CDR3 is TGTGCCAGCAGCCTCCAGGGCGGCATACTTAATTCACCCCTCCACTTT. Translating it yields CASSLQGGILNSPLHF.

Comment on this clone: Germline and junction disagree at one end, which may indicate a read error. Within the sample, other DNA sequences also encode this same CDR3. In DNA, the CDR3 is TGTGCCAGCAGTACGGTAGCCTACGAGCAGTATTTC. Residues: CASSTVAYEQYF. The chain couples TRBV28 to TRBJ2-7; D remains unclear. CDR1 is MDHEN and CDR2 is SYDVKM in the germline V gene. The CDR3 covers 12 residues.

This rearrangement joins TRBV28 to TRBJ2-6, with TRBD2 as a possible D gene (5 bases). CDR1 and CDR2 from the germline V gene are MDHEN and SYDVKM. Between the trimmed V and J ends, which lost 2 bases and 0 bases, there was a span of 8 bases. This CDR3 has 16 residues. The CDR3: CASSLIGDSGANVLTF. DNA for the CDR3: TGTGCCAGCAGTTTAATCGGGGACTCTGGGGCCAACGTCCTGACTTTC.

V and J are TRBV18 and TRBJ1-2; D is unresolved. The CDR3 is made up of 15 amino acids. Between the trimmed V and J ends, which lost 3 bases and 1 base, there was a span of 12 bases. The V gene's germline CDR1 is KGHSH and CDR2 LQKENI. DNA of the CDR3: TGTGCCAGCTCACCTCAGAGGGATGTTAACTATGGCTACACCTTC. This encodes CASSPQRDVNYGYTF.

The chain uses TRBV4-1 and TRBJ2-3, with TRBD2 identical over 7 bases. There are 17 residues in the CDR3. After removal of 5 bases from V and 6 bases from J, the junction contained 17 bases not matched to a gene. Germline CDR1 reads MGHRA; CDR2 reads YSYEKL. CDR3 residues: CASSSVGFRGGGDTQYF. The CDR3 DNA reads as TGCGCCAGCAGCTCTGTGGGCTTCCGCGGGGGAGGGGATACGCAGTATTTT.

The rearrangement joins TRBV9 to TRBJ2-7; 8 bases fit TRBD1. CDR3 size: 14 residues. After removal of 2 bases from V and 5 bases from J, the junction contained 6 bases not matched to a gene. Germline assignment: CDR1 SGDLS and CDR2 YYNGEE. The CDR3: CASSVGQGFDEQYF. The CDR3 DNA reads TGTGCCAGCAGCGTTGGACAGGGTTTTGACGAGCAGTACTTC.

This clone was found once. The gene calls are TRBV12-5 and TRBJ2-3; D is possibly TRBD2 (5 bases). The CDR3 length is 14 residues. Germline CDR1 is LGHNT and CDR2 is FRNRAP. V was shortened by 3 bases and J by 2 bases, with 9 bases between the two germline ends. The CDR3 spells CASGFGEITDTQYF. The CDR3 DNA is TGTGCTAGTGGTTTCGGGGAGATCACAGATACGCAGTATTTT.

V and J are TRBV7-2 and TRBJ2-5; TRBD1 is a possible D gene (5 bases). This CDR3 has 12 residues. With 1 base removed from V and 9 bases from J, the gap between germline ends came to 9 bases. Germline CDR1 is SGHTA and CDR2 is FQGNSA. CDR3 sequence (DNA): TGTGCCAGCAGCTTAGAATGGGGCCCCCAGTACTTC. Amino acids: CASSLEWGPQYF.

V and J are TRBV30 and TRBJ2-5, with D possibly being TRBD2 (5 bases). Germline V gene lookup returns CDR1 GTSNPN and CDR2 SVGIG (reference sequence). CDR3 length equals 13 residues. V was cut by 0 bases and J by 4 bases, with 9 bases left in between. In DNA, the CDR3 is TGTGCCTGGAGTGTCTCCCGGGGAGAGACCCAGTACTTC. This codes for CAWSVSRGETQYF.

This clone was found a few times. This chain connects TRBV5-1 to TRBJ2-3, with D uncertain. The CDR3 is 12 amino acids. V was cut by 5 bases and J by 5 bases, with 9 bases left in between. Germline V CDR1 and CDR2: SGHRS, YFSETQ. The CDR3 DNA sequence: TGCGCCAGCAGGTGGGCGTTAGATACGCAGTATTTT. Amino acids: CASRWALDTQYF.

The chain has TRBV14 and TRBJ2-7; no reliable D call. Germline CDR1 and CDR2: SGHDN and FVKESK. V shed 3 bases and J shed 4 bases, with 7 bases lying between them. This CDR3 has 12 amino acids. CDR3 amino acids: CASSQSHYEQYF. In nucleotides, the CDR3 is TGTGCCAGCAGCCAGAGTCATTACGAGCAGTACTTC.

This rearrangement joins TRBV25-1 to TRBJ2-5; 9 nucleotides align to TRBD2. The CDR3 is 13 amino acids. V shed 6 bases, J shed 4 bases, and the junction held 3 bases outside the gene matches. CDR1 and CDR2 from the germline V gene are MGHDK and SYGVNS. In DNA, the CDR3 is TGTGCCAGCAGGCGGGGGGGCTCAGAGACCCAGTACTTC. Translating it yields CASRRGGSETQYF.

The rearrangement uses TRBV29-1 and TRBJ1-4, with D possibly being TRBD1 (5 bases). The length of the CDR3 is 13 residues. CDR1 SQVTM and CDR2 ANQGSEA come from the germline V gene. V lost 4 bases, J lost 3 bases, and 9 bases lay in between. The CDR3 protein is CSVAGQPNEKLFF. CDR3 coding DNA: TGCAGCGTTGCAGGGCAGCCTAATGAAAAACTGTTTTTT.

Turning to this clone: One junction end disagrees with the germline gene, perhaps due to a read error. The DNA for the CDR3 is TGTGCCAGCAGCGCGGGGCTTAGCAGTCAGCCCCAGCATTTT. Protein sequence: CASSAGLSSQPQHF. The rearrangement links TRBV2 to TRBJ1-5; D is perhaps TRBD1 (5 bases). There are 14 residues in the CDR3. Germline V gene lookup returns CDR1 SNHLY and CDR2 FYNNEI.

The table lists this clone with a few counts. The J gene is TRBJ2-5, the V gene TRBV7-2; TRBD2 agrees at 10 bases. Germline V gene sequence: CDR1 SGHTA, CDR2 FQGNSA. The J segment lost 4 bases and the V segment lost 1 base, leaving 12 bases of the junction unmatched. This CDR3 is built from 18 residues. The CDR3 is CASSLGGSSGGAPETQYF. CDR3 nucleotides: TGTGCCAGCAGCTTAGGGGGCTCGAGCGGGGGGGCCCCAGAGACCCAGTACTTC. The full variable domain, rest sourced from reference TRBV7-2 and TRBJ2-5, is GAGVSQSPSNKVTEKGKDVELRCDPISGHTALYWYRQSLGQGLEFLIYFQGNSAPDKSGLPSDRFSAERTGGSVSTLTIQRTQQEDSAVYLCASSLGGSSGGAPETQYFGPGTRLLVL.

The chain carries TRBV28 and TRBJ1-6, with D unresolved. Trimming shortened V by 1 base and J by 0 bases, and 10 bases separated the two germline ends. This CDR3 has 17 residues. Germline V gene data show CDR1 as MDHEN and CDR2 as SYDVKM. The CDR3 spells CASSLYPLSSYNSPLHF. The CDR3 DNA is TGTGCCAGCAGTTTATATCCCTTGAGCTCCTATAATTCACCCCTCCACTTT.

The chain carries TRBV19 and TRBJ2-5, with a tentative D call TRBD2 (5 bases). CDR3 length: 14 residues. The V end was cut by 5 bases, the J end by 3 bases, with 13 bases between. CDR1 is LNHDA, CDR2 SQIVND, per germline (reference sequence). CDR3 DNA sequence: TGTGCCAGTAGTCCGCGGGCTCCTAAAGAGACCCAGTACTTC. The encoded protein is CASSPRAPKETQYF. Based on the CDR3 plus reference TRBV19 and TRBJ2-5, the full variable domain is DGGITQSPKYLFRKEGQNVTLSCEQNLNHDAMYWYRQDPGQGLRLIYYSQIVNDFQKGDIAEGYSVSREKKESFPLTVTSAQKNPTAFYLCASSPRAPKETQYFGPGTRLLVL.